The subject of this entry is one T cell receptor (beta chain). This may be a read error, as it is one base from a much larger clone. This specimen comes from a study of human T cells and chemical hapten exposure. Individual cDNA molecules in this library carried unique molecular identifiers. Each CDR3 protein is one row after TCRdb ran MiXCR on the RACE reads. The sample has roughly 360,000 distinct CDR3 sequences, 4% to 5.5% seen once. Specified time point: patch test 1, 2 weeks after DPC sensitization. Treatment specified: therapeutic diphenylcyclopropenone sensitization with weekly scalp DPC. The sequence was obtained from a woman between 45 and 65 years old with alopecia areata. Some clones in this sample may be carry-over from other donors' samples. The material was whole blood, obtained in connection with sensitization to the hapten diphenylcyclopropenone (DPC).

The CDR3 is CASSQQLAGEYERYF. In DNA form, the CDR3 reads TGTGCCAGCAGCCAACAACTAGCGGGAGAATACGAGCGGTACTTC. This chain uses TRBV11-2 with TRBJ2-7, with 11 bases aligning to TRBD2. CDR3 size: 15 residues. The germline gives CDR1 SGHAT, CDR2 FQNNGV.